This entry lists 19 T cell receptor beta chains sequenced from one sample in a study of CD8 T cell repertoires and HIV-1 epitope variants. TCRdb keeps only in-frame clones here, not all; method: immunoSEQ multiplex PCR. The sample contains over 90,000 clones, around 67% of which appear only once. The sample consisted of uncultured baseline CD8+ T cells from peripheral blood mononuclear cells (PBMCs). Receptor source: a male donor with HIV.

V gene TRBV25-1 combines with J gene TRBJ2-3; no clear D. CDR3 length: 10 residues. Germline-derived CDR1 and CDR2 are MGHDK and SYGVNS. With 10 bases removed from V and 7 bases from J, the gap between germline ends came to 9 bases. This CDR3 is CATEFNTQYF. The CDR3, as DNA: TGTGCCACCGAATTCAATACGCAGTATTTT.

The V and J genes are TRBV7-2 and TRBJ2-7; D may be TRBD2 (6 bases). CDR3 length: 15 residues. The germline gives CDR1 SGHTA, CDR2 FQGNSA. The germline V and J ends were trimmed by 5 bases and 2 bases, with 16 bases remaining between them. The CDR3 region is CASSPRSGLTYEQYF. CDR3 bases: TGTGCCAGCAGCCCCCGGAGCGGGCTAACCTACGAGCAGTACTTC.

This clone was found once. The chain employs TRBV7-7 and TRBJ2-3; tentative D call: TRBD1 (6 bases). The V and J ends lost 5 bases and 3 bases respectively, with 18 bases between them. CDR3 size: 16 residues. Per germline, CDR1 SSHAT and CDR2 FNYEAQ (reference sequence). CDR3 bases: TGTGCCAGCAGCCCCGGTTTAGGGGGTGCGACAGATACGCAGTATTTT. Translated: CASSPGLGGATDTQYF.

The chain links TRBV6-1 to TRBJ2-1, with 8 bases lining up with TRBD1. CDR1 and CDR2 from the germline V gene are MNHNS and SASEGT. The CDR3 has 15 amino acids. With 6 bases clipped from V and 8 bases from J, the junction kept 12 bases outside the gene matches. Here the CDR3 reads CASRATQTGEYEQFF. CDR3 DNA: TGTGCCAGCAGGGCCACCCAGACAGGGGAATATGAGCAGTTCTTC.

The rearrangement links TRBV4-2 to TRBJ2-7, with D possibly being TRBD2 (5 bases). The CDR3 loop spans 15 amino acids. Germline CDR1 LGHNA, CDR2 YNFKEQ. The V end was cut by 1 base, the J end by 3 bases, with 13 bases between. This chain's CDR3 is CASSQVEGIGYEQYF. The CDR3 region has the DNA TGTGCCAGCAGCCAAGTCGAGGGCATTGGCTACGAGCAGTACTTC.

V usage is TRBV19 and J usage is TRBJ2-1, with D tentatively TRBD2 (6 bases). V was clipped by 3 bases and J by 7 bases, with 19 bases between them. Looked up from germline, CDR1 is LNHDA and CDR2 is SQIVND (reference sequence). CDR3 size: 16 residues. CDR3 coding DNA: TGTGCCAGTAGTATGAGTATCTTCGGGACTCCAAATGAGCAGTTCTTC. Its translation is CASSMSIFGTPNEQFF.

This sequence joins TRBV7-9 and TRBJ2-7; D gene uncertain. Germline-derived CDR1 and CDR2 are SEHNR and FQNEAQ (reference sequence). This CDR3 spans 12 amino acids. V lost 5 bases, J lost 4 bases, and 9 bases lay in between. The CDR3 DNA reads as TGTGCCAGCAGCGTCGGATCATACGAGCAGTACTTC. As protein: CASSVGSYEQYF.

The chain has TRBV5-6 and TRBJ2-2; no clear D. This CDR3 comprises 15 residues. The V gene lost 0 bases and the J gene lost 0 bases, with 6 bases spanning the gap. Germline V gives CDR1 SGHDT, CDR2 YYEEEE. The CDR3 here is CASSLGTTNTGELFF. CDR3 DNA: TGTGCCAGCAGCTTGGGTACAACGAACACCGGGGAGCTGTTTTTT. Together with reference TRBV5-6 and TRBJ2-2, the CDR3 gives the full variable domain: DAGVTQSPTHLIKTRGQQVTLRCSPKSGHDTVSWYQQALGQGPQFIFQYYEEEERQRGNFPDRFSGHQFPNYSSELNVNALLLGDSALYLCASSLGTTNTGELFFGEGSRLTVL.

The chain joins TRBV2 to TRBJ1-1; the D gene is possibly TRBD1 (6 bases). Trimming shortened V by 1 base and J by 10 bases, and 10 bases separated the two germline ends. This CDR3 region has 12 residues. The V gene's germline CDR1 is SNHLY and CDR2 FYNNEI. This chain's CDR3 is CASSEGGGRAFF. CDR3 sequence (DNA): TGTGCCAGCAGTGAAGGGGGGGGCCGAGCTTTCTTT.

Concerning this clone itself: Other DNA variants within this sample encode the same CDR3. The chain uses TRBV18 and TRBJ1-2; 7 nucleotides agree with TRBD1. Germline values: CDR1 KGHSH, CDR2 LQKENI. This CDR3 is 13 amino acids long. With V trimmed by 3 bases and J by 3 bases, 1 base remained unmatched. This chain's CDR3 is CASSPTGDYGYTF. In DNA, the CDR3 is TGTGCCAGCTCACCTACAGGGGACTATGGCTACACCTTC.

V gene TRBV30 combines with J gene TRBJ2-2; 10 bases align to TRBD1. Trimming cost V 3 bases and J 6 bases; bases outside gene matches: 1. This CDR3 is built from 13 residues. Germline V gives CDR1 GTSNPN, CDR2 SVGIG (reference sequence). The DNA of the CDR3 is TGTGCCTGGAGGGGACAGGGGTCCGGGGAGCTGTTTTTT. Protein sequence: CAWRGQGSGELFF.

The CDR3 DNA is TGTGCCAGCGAACGTGGGATCTTAGGCACCGGGGAGCTGTTTTTT. Translation gives CASERGILGTGELFF. This chain joins TRBV2 and TRBJ2-2; D not certain. Looked up from germline, CDR1 is SNHLY and CDR2 is FYNNEI. Trimming left V 8 bases short and J 4 bases short, with 17 bases between. The CDR3 is made up of 15 amino acids.

In its sample, this clone was seen once. The V call is TRBV4-1, the J call TRBJ2-1, with D unclear. The germline gives CDR1 MGHRA, CDR2 YSYEKL. V lost 2 bases to trimming and J lost 8 bases, with 4 bases between them. This CDR3 comprises 11 residues. In DNA form, the CDR3 reads TGCGCCAGCAGCCAATACCATGAGCAGTTCTTC. This sequence encodes CASSQYHEQFF.

A word on this clone: Other nucleotide sequences from this sample produce the same CDR3. The chain carries TRBV5-1 and TRBJ1-1; 7 bases are shared with TRBD1. Per germline, CDR1 SGHRS and CDR2 YFSETQ. V was clipped by 1 base and J by 1 base; unmatched bases: 1. The CDR3 covers 14 residues. The DNA of the CDR3 is TGCGCCAGCAGCTTGAACAGGGGGAACACTGAAGCTTTCTTT. Translating it yields CASSLNRGNTEAFF.

This clone was picked up one time. The J gene is TRBJ1-4, the V gene TRBV21-1. TRBV21-1 is classified as a pseudogene. The CDR3 length is 14 residues. CDR3 protein: CASSKASNLWRLFF. CDR3 DNA sequence: TGTGCCAGCAGCAAAGCTTCTAACCTCTGGAGACTGTTTTTT.

The rearrangement links TRBV2 to TRBJ1-2, with 9 positions matching TRBD1. V was pared by 8 bases and J by 6 bases, with 10 bases of the junction left unmatched. CDR1 is SNHLY and CDR2 is FYNNEI in the germline V gene. This CDR3 comprises 14 residues. The DNA of the CDR3 is TGTGCCAGCGGGACGGACAGGGGCCTCCATGGCTACACCTTC. It is translated as CASGTDRGLHGYTF.

This clone was detected a few times. V usage is TRBV6-1 and J usage is TRBJ2-1; D call uncertain. This CDR3 is 13 amino acids long. Germline CDR1 reads MNHNS; CDR2 reads SASEGT. The ends were cut back, 2 bases at V and 7 bases at J, with 9 bases in the middle. This CDR3 is CASSELYLNEQFF. The CDR3 nucleotides read TGTGCCAGCAGTGAACTCTACCTGAATGAGCAGTTCTTC.

This clone has more than one count but fewer than ten. The chain uses TRBV4-3 and TRBJ2-1, with 8 bases aligning to TRBD1. This CDR3 spans 15 amino acids. J lost 7 bases, V lost 0 bases, and 5 bases had no gene match. CDR1 is LGHNA, CDR2 YSLEER, per germline. For the CDR3, the DNA is TGCGCCAGCAGCCAAGAGTCGAACAGGGGGAATGAGCAGTTCTTC. It yields the protein CASSQESNRGNEQFF.

This clone has just one count. V and J are TRBV27 and TRBJ1-1; 8 bases map to TRBD1. This CDR3 is 14 amino acids long. Germline V gene sequence: CDR1 MNHEY, CDR2 SMNVEV (reference sequence). V dropped 3 bases and J dropped 4; count of bases not matched to a gene: 4. The CDR3 DNA is TGTGCCAGCAGTTTCCCAGGACAGGGCACTGAAGCTTTCTTT. The encoded protein is CASSFPGQGTEAFF.